This is a list of T cell receptor beta chains from one sample in a study of T-cell reconstitution after alpha-beta-depleted transplantation in children. TCRdb itself ran the PCR reads through MiXCR, one entry per CDR3 protein. Counted here are 250,000 to 400,000 distinct CDR3 sequences, around 25% occurring once; the ten biggest clones make up approximately 11%. Sequenced material: PBMCs, mostly from graft donor cells, taken 180 days after TCRalphabeta/CD19-depleted stem cell transplant. Source of these receptors: a male patient younger than 18 who had a stem cell transplant for acute lymphoblastic leukemia, so the T cells may come from the graft donor. The CDR3 runs from the conserved cysteine through the conserved F or W.

V: TRBV5-1; CDR3: CASSSQGSGELFF
V: TRBV7-9; CDR3: CASSFRLAVGDEQFF
V: TRBV6-6; CDR3: CASRSTGTEAFF
V: TRBV5-1; CDR3: CASSLVTSGYTGELFF
V: TRBV20-1; CDR3: CSAKAGGPNEQFF
V: TRBV5-1; CDR3: CASSDIQGAQQFF
V: TRBV7-3; CDR3: CATTRWDGLLNTEAFF
V: TRBV5-1; CDR3: CASSLSGRGEKLFF
V: TRBV7-9; CDR3: CASNAWGDRVYGYTF
V: TRBV4-1; CDR3: CASSHGTATGGSEQYF
V: TRBV5-1; CDR3: CASSLQASNTEAFF
V: TRBV28; CDR3: CASTTGEETQYF
V: TRBV7-9; CDR3: CASSLASFPGDTQYF
V: TRBV6-5; CDR3: CASSYSVSAGRNEQFF
V: TRBV15; CDR3: CATSRDRQGGPYNEQFF
V: TRBV20-1; CDR3: CSARPGLAGPYEQYF
V: TRBV5-1; CDR3: CASSLGPGGGQETQYF
V: TRBV29-1; CDR3: CSVGRTGFNTGELFF
V: TRBV12-3/TRBV12-4; CDR3: CASSRVGRVNTGELFF
V: TRBV7-3; CDR3: CASSRDSASNQPQHF
V: TRBV11-1; CDR3: CASSPTGVAPYF
V: TRBV18; CDR3: CASSWDSSYEQYF
V: TRBV7-2; CDR3: CASSPRFLQSSYEQYF
V: TRBV5-1; CDR3: CASSLVGGNGYEQYF
V: TRBV19; CDR3: CASSMVAYQPQHF
V: TRBV5-1; CDR3: CASSLGQGIPGETQYF
V: TRBV20-1; CDR3: CSATTYSYEQYF
V: TRBV20-1; CDR3: CSGRDRVYEQYF
V: TRBV12-3/TRBV12-4; CDR3: CASSFLQGLEPQHF
V: TRBV4-1; CDR3: CASSQEAPLAKNIQYF
V: TRBV5-1; CDR3: CASSLEARTCEQYF
V: TRBV29-1; CDR3: CSVDGTSGATYNEQFF
V: TRBV7-7; CDR3: CASSSTRTDTQYF